This is a list of T cell receptor beta chains from one sample in a study of blood T cell repertoires in COVID-19. TCRdb's copy holds only in-frame clones and misses some; the assay was immunoSEQ multiplex PCR. The sample includes about 79,000 clones, 80% to 90% seen only once; the top ten take approximately 15%. The source material was peripheral blood. These receptors came from a man between 65 and 85 years old with active or convalescent COVID-19. Both conserved end residues are part of each CDR3. The D gene is left open where the match is weak. For some rows the clone size is stated as once, few or many, or as a class when expanded; others skip it.

V: TRBV5-1
D: TRBD1
size: NA
J: TRBJ1-6
CDR3: CASSSSDRGEYNSPLHF
DNA: TGCGCCAGCAGCTCCAGCGACAGGGGAGAATATAATTCACCCCTCCACTTT

V: TRBV6-2/TRBV6-3
D: TRBD1
size: NA
J: TRBJ1-1
CDR3: CASSRTGVPEAFF
DNA: TGTGCCAGCAGCCGGACAGGGGTTCCCGAAGCTTTCTTT

V: TRBV15
D: NA
size: NA
J: TRBJ1-6
CDR3: CATRFDLPGELPSPLHF
DNA: TGTGCCACCAGATTTGACCTCCCGGGGGAACTACCTTCACCCCTCCACTTT

V: TRBV5-5
D: NA
size: NA
J: TRBJ1-5
CDR3: CASTPGRDRNQPQHF
DNA: TGTGCCAGCACCCCTGGGAGGGATCGCAATCAGCCCCAGCATTTT

V: TRBV7-9
D: NA
size: many
J: TRBJ2-7
CDR3: CASSLQGGAYEQYF
DNA: TGTGCCAGCAGCTTACAGGGGGGAGCCTACGAGCAGTACTTC

V: TRBV7-2
D: TRBD1
size: NA
J: TRBJ2-7
CDR3: CASSRKTGDEQYF
DNA: TGTGCCAGCAGCCGAAAGACAGGGGACGAGCAGTACTTC

V: TRBV11-2
D: TRBD2
size: NA
J: TRBJ2-5
CDR3: CASSFGHGGSNQETQYF
DNA: TGTGCCAGCAGCTTTGGTCACGGCGGGAGTAACCAAGAGACCCAGTACTTC

V: TRBV27
D: TRBD2
size: NA
J: TRBJ2-3
CDR3: CASSRPPGGGTDTQYF
DNA: TGTGCCAGCAGTCGCCCGCCGGGGGGAGGCACAGATACGCAGTATTTT

V: TRBV30
D: NA
size: NA
J: TRBJ2-7
CDR3: CAWSVREKEQYF
DNA: TGTGCCTGGAGTGTCAGGGAAAAAGAGCAGTACTTC

V: TRBV28
D: NA
size: NA
J: TRBJ2-2
CDR3: CASSLPQSATGELFF
DNA: TGTGCCAGCAGCCTTCCTCAGAGCGCGACCGGGGAGCTGTTTTTT

V: TRBV3-1/TRBV3-2
D: NA
size: NA
J: TRBJ2-5
CDR3: CASSQLTGPLRGTQYF
DNA: TGTGCCAGCAGCCAGCTAACCGGGCCCCTTCGGGGGACCCAGTACTTC

V: TRBV6-6
D: TRBD2
size: NA
J: TRBJ2-1
CDR3: CASSYLLARYNEQFF
DNA: TGTGCCAGCAGTTACTTACTAGCGCGCTACAATGAGCAGTTCTTC

V: TRBV5-1
D: TRBD1
size: NA
J: TRBJ1-6
CDR3: CASSTTGGASYNSPLHF
DNA: TGCGCCAGCAGCACAACAGGGGGCGCGTCCTATAATTCACCCCTCCACTTT

V: TRBV5-4
D: TRBD2
size: NA
J: TRBJ2-7
CDR3: CASRLAGGFSEQYF
DNA: TGTGCCAGCAGATTAGCGGGAGGGTTCTCCGAGCAGTACTTC

V: TRBV28
D: TRBD1
size: NA
J: TRBJ2-7
CDR3: CASSPPDPGTGGTYEQYF
DNA: TGTGCCAGCAGTCCCCCCGATCCCGGGACAGGGGGTACCTACGAGCAGTACTTC

V: TRBV15
D: NA
size: NA
J: TRBJ1-5
CDR3: CATSRENRDQPQHF
DNA: TGTGCCACCAGCAGAGAAAATCGAGATCAGCCCCAGCATTTT

V: TRBV6-5
D: TRBD2
size: NA
J: TRBJ2-6
CDR3: CASNGGGSGANVLTF
DNA: TGTGCCAGCAATGGGGGGGGCTCTGGGGCCAACGTCCTGACTTTC

V: TRBV7-2
D: NA
size: NA
J: TRBJ1-2
CDR3: CASSRIGRQLLGYTF
DNA: TGTGCCAGCAGCCGGATCGGCAGGCAGTTGCTTGGCTACACCTTC

V: TRBV15
D: NA
size: NA
J: TRBJ2-7
CDR3: CATSSNPGDEQYF
DNA: TGTGCCACCAGCTCGAATCCAGGGGACGAGCAGTACTTC

V: TRBV15
D: TRBD1
size: NA
J: TRBJ1-4
CDR3: CATRRKDRGFEKLFF
DNA: TGTGCCACCAGAAGAAAGGACAGGGGATTCGAAAAACTGTTTTTT